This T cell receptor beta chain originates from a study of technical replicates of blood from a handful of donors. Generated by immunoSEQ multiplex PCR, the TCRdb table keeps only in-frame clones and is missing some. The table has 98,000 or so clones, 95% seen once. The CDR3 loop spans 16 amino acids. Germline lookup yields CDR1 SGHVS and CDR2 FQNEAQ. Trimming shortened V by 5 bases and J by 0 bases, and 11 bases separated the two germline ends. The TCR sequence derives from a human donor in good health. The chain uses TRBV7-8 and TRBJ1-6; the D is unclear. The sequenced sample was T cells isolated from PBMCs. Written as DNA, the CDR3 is TGTGCCAGCAGCAGAGGAGGGAGCTCCTATAATTCACCCCTCCACTTT. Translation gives CASSRGGSSYNSPLHF.